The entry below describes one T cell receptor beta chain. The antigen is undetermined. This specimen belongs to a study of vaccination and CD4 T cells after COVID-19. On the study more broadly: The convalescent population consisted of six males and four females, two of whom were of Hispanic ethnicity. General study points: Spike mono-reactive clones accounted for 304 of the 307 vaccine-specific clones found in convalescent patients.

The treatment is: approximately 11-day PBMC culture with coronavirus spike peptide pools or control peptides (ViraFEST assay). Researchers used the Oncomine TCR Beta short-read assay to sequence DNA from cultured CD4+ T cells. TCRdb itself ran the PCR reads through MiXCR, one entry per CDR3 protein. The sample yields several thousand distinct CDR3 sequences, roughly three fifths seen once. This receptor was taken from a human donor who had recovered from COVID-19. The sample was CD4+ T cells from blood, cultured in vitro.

The CDR3, as DNA: TGTGCCAGCAGGAACGAAATCAGGGGAGGCAATCAGCCCCAGCATTTT. Amino acids: CASRNEIRGGNQPQHF. The genes are TRBV6-1 and TRBJ1-5; D may be TRBD1 (6 bases). In germline, CDR1 is MNHNS, CDR2 SASEGT. This CDR3 region has 16 residues. Trimming took 6 bases from V and 2 from J, leaving 17 bases between them.